Shown below are 9 T cell receptor beta chains from a single sample sequenced in a study of cytotoxic CD8 clonotypes in ibrutinib-treated CLL. Using immunoSEQ multiplex PCR, the repertoire was profiled, and TCRdb retains in-frame clones only, with some absent. The data contain about 72,000 clones, under 70% of them singletons. The sequencing used PBMCs, collected after 12 months of ibrutinib treatment. These TCRs come from a human donor with chronic lymphocytic leukemia.

DNA of the CDR3: TGTGCCAGCTCACCACCGGTAGGGATCCCCTCCATCTACGAGCAGTACTTC. Protein: CASSPPVGIPSIYEQYF. The chain is built from TRBV18 and TRBJ2-7; D call uncertain. CDR1 KGHSH and CDR2 LQKENI come from the germline V gene. This CDR3 has 17 amino acids. Between the trimmed V and J ends, which lost 0 bases and 3 bases, there was a span of 18 bases. The full variable domain, its missing parts supplied by reference TRBV18 and TRBJ2-7, is NAGVMQNPRHLVRRRGQEARLRCSPMKGHSHVYWYRQLPEEGLKFMVYLQKENIIDESGMPKERFSAEFPKEGPSILRIQQVVRGDSAAYFCASSPPVGIPSIYEQYFGPGTRLTVT.

The chain couples TRBV18 to TRBJ1-6; no reliable D call. Germline V gene sequence: CDR1 KGHSH, CDR2 LQKENI. The CDR3 has 13 residues. V was shortened by 2 bases and J by 7 bases, with 6 bases between the two germline ends. The CDR3 loop is CASSPGQNSPLHF. CDR3 in DNA: TGTGCCAGCTCACCAGGGCAGAATTCACCCCTCCACTTT.

This clone has ten or more counts. V usage is TRBV28 and J usage is TRBJ2-3; D not resolved. CDR1 is MDHEN, CDR2 SYDVKM, per germline. The V end lost 3 bases, the J end lost 1 base, and 8 bases lay between the germline ends. CDR3 length equals 14 residues. CDR3 DNA sequence: TGTGCCAGCAGTTTCCTGTCAGGCACAGATACGCAGTATTTT. This encodes CASSFLSGTDTQYF.

The chain recombines TRBV4-3 with TRBJ1-1, with D uncertain. There are 14 residues in the CDR3. V lost 1 base and J lost 0, with 6 bases in between. Per germline, CDR1 LGHNA and CDR2 YSLEER. The CDR3 DNA reads TGCGCCAGCAGCCAAGGGAGGGTGAACACTGAAGCTTTCTTT. Translated: CASSQGRVNTEAFF.

This clone was picked up one time. The gene calls are TRBV30 and TRBJ2-2; 8 nucleotides match TRBD1. The CDR3 loop spans 16 amino acids. Germline-derived CDR1 and CDR2 are GTSNPN and SVGIG (reference sequence). J lost 3 bases, V lost 1 base, and 7 bases had no gene match. The CDR3 region is CAWSEGQGFYTGELFF. CDR3 DNA: TGTGCCTGGAGTGAAGGACAGGGCTTTTACACCGGGGAGCTGTTTTTT.

CDR3 in amino acids: CASSYSRAGITLGQYF. As DNA, the CDR3 is TGTGCCAGCAGTTACTCGAGAGCGGGGATTACCCTAGGGCAGTACTTC. The chain couples TRBV6-5 to TRBJ2-7; TRBD2 matches 7 bases. The CDR3 has 16 residues. The trim removed 0 bases at V and 9 bases at J, leaving 14 bases unmatched. Germline V gives CDR1 MNHEY, CDR2 SVGAGI.

The chain links TRBV6-5 to TRBJ2-7, with 9 nucleotides matching TRBD2. This CDR3 has 15 residues. Trimming at V came to 0 bases and at J to 6 bases, leaving 6 bases not matched to a gene. The V gene's germline CDR1 is MNHEY and CDR2 SVGAGI. The CDR3 nucleotides read TGTGCCAGCAGTTACTCGATAGCGGGGGCGGGCGAGCAGTACTTC. Residues: CASSYSIAGAGEQYF.

The rearrangement uses TRBV30 and TRBJ1-1, with D possibly matching TRBD1 (6 bases). Per germline, CDR1 GTSNPN and CDR2 SVGIG (reference sequence). V lost 4 bases and J 4 bases, leaving 10 bases between the germline ends. The CDR3 is made up of 12 amino acids. DNA of the CDR3: TGTGCCTGGACAGGGGCGGCCACTGAAGCTTTCTTT. Its translation is CAWTGAATEAFF.

V and J are TRBV28 and TRBJ1-5; possibly TRBD1 for D (6 bases). V shed 4 bases and J shed 5 bases, with 12 bases lying between them. Germline V gene lookup returns CDR1 MDHEN and CDR2 SYDVKM. The CDR3 runs 14 residues. This chain's CDR3 is CASSSHRVYQPQHF. The CDR3 DNA reads TGTGCCAGCAGTTCCCACAGGGTCTATCAGCCCCAGCATTTT.